Below, 5 T cell receptor beta chains from the same sample are listed, as sequenced in a study of identical twins' blood T cells. TCRdb called the 5' RACE reads again in MiXCR, with one record for every CDR3 protein. This table has hundreds of thousands of distinct CDR3 sequences, roughly 28% appearing once. The specimen was PBMCs. These receptors all stem from a woman between 18 and 55 years old in good health.

The J gene is TRBJ1-2, the V gene TRBV19; no definite D call. CDR1 LNHDA and CDR2 SQIVND come from the germline V gene (reference sequence). The CDR3 consists of 13 residues. V was cut by 9 bases and J by 3 bases, with 14 bases left in between. CDR3 sequence (DNA): TGTGCCAGCCAGGTCGGGGAATACTATGGCTACACCTTC. This encodes CASQVGEYYGYTF.

As regards this clonotype: A single base separates this from a much larger clone, so it may be a read error. The J gene is TRBJ1-5, the V gene TRBV10-3; 7 bases line up with TRBD1. The V gene's germline CDR1 is ENHRY and CDR2 SYGVKD. This CDR3 region has 13 residues. This CDR3 is CAISEGSGQPHHF. The CDR3 DNA follows: TGTGCCATCAGTGAAGGATCGGGACAGCCCCATCATTTT.

V gene TRBV11-2 combines with J gene TRBJ2-1; 7 bases match TRBD2. Trimming took 3 bases from V and 0 from J; bases not matched to a gene: 8. The CDR3 totals 17 residues. Germline V gene sequence: CDR1 SGHAT, CDR2 FQNNGV. In DNA form, the CDR3 reads TGTGCCAGCAGCTTCATCTTTGGGGGGGGCTCCTACAATGAGCAGTTCTTC. This gives the protein CASSFIFGGGSYNEQFF.

This clonotype was observed a handful of times. The chain carries TRBV6-5 and TRBJ2-1; D may correspond to TRBD1 or TRBD2 (5 bases each). The CDR3 totals 14 residues. Germline-derived CDR1 and CDR2 are MNHEY and SVGAGI. Trimming took 2 bases from V and 5 from J, leaving 10 bases between them. The CDR3 DNA reads as TGTGCCAGCAGTTACGGTGGGGACGACAATGAGCAGTTCTTC. It is translated as CASSYGGDDNEQFF.

This clonotype was observed a handful of times. The chain uses TRBV5-1 and TRBJ2-7; no reliable D call. Germline loops: CDR1 SGHRS, CDR2 YFSETQ. The V end was cut by 1 base, the J end by 2 bases, with 4 bases between. The CDR3 sequence is 12 residues long. The CDR3 DNA is TGCGCCAGCAGCTTGAAAACCTACGAGCAGTACTTC. This codes for CASSLKTYEQYF. Supplemented by reference TRBV5-1 and TRBJ2-7, the full variable domain reads KAGVTQTPRYLIKTRGQQVTLSCSPISGHRSVSWYQQTPGQGLQFLFEYFSETQRNKGNFPGRFSGRQFSNSRSEMNVSTLELGDSALYLCASSLKTYEQYFGPGTRLTVT.